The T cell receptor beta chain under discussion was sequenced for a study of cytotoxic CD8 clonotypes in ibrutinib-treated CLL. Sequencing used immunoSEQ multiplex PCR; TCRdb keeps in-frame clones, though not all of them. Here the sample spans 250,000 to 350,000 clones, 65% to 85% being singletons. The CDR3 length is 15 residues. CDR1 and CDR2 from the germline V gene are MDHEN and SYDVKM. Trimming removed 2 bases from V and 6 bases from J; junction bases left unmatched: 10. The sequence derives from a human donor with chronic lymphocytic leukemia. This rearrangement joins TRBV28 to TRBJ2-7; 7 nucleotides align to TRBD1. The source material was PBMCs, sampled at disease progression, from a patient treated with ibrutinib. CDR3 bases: TGTGCCAGCAGTTTAGGTCCAAACAGGGGAAGCGAGCAGTACTTC. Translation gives CASSLGPNRGSEQYF.